This T cell receptor beta chain came from a study of shared clonotypes between healthy human individuals. The wider study: Per donor, CD8 memory used one plate, CD8 naive used two, CD4 memory used three and CD4 naive used three.

Sorted-subset replicate PCRs used around 200 ng of genomic DNA. This amount corresponded to some 32,000 T cell genomes. Sequencing used immunoSEQ multiplex PCR; TCRdb keeps in-frame clones, though not all of them. The sample comprises 2 million to 3 million clones, under 95% of which are singletons, and approximately 0.36% rests with the top ten. There are 14 residues in the CDR3. The V segment lost 2 bases and the J segment 4 bases; nucleotides outside the gene matches: 5. Germline assignment: CDR1 SGHRS and CDR2 YFSETQ. The sequencing sample was made of naive CD4+ T cells from PBMCs. Described subset: CD45RA+ positively selected. The chain joins TRBV5-1 to TRBJ1-1, with 7 positions matching TRBD1. The sequence came from a man between 18 and 29 years old in good health. Some clones in this sample may be carry-over from other donors' samples. The CDR3 DNA reads as TGCGCCAGCAGCTTCACAGGGGAGGTCACTGAAGCTTTCTTT. Its protein product is CASSFTGEVTEAFF.